This record looks at one TCR beta chain sequence and its context. Authors' methods: The authors estimated nucleated cell counts from reference gene primer amplification. Some clones are missing from TCRdb's copy, which holds only in-frame ones; the method was immunoSEQ multiplex PCR. D and trimming come from the DNA, and the V and J calls and clone size come from that table. The sample holds around 110,000 clones, 82% seen once. This record belongs to a study of blood T cell repertoires in COVID-19. The wider study: Acute-phase and convalescent COVID-19 samples originated in the United States, Italy and Spain.

Germline V gives CDR1 MNHEY, CDR2 SMNVEV (reference sequence). V was clipped by 3 bases and J by 1 base, with 6 bases between them. CDR3 length: 13 residues. The chain uses TRBV27 and TRBJ1-1; D perhaps matches TRBD1 (5 bases). The sample consisted of peripheral blood. This clonotype was obtained from a man between 65 and 85 years old with acute or convalescent COVID-19. CDR3 sequence: CASSFTGNTEAFF. The DNA of the CDR3 is TGTGCCAGCAGTTTTACAGGGAACACTGAAGCTTTCTTT.